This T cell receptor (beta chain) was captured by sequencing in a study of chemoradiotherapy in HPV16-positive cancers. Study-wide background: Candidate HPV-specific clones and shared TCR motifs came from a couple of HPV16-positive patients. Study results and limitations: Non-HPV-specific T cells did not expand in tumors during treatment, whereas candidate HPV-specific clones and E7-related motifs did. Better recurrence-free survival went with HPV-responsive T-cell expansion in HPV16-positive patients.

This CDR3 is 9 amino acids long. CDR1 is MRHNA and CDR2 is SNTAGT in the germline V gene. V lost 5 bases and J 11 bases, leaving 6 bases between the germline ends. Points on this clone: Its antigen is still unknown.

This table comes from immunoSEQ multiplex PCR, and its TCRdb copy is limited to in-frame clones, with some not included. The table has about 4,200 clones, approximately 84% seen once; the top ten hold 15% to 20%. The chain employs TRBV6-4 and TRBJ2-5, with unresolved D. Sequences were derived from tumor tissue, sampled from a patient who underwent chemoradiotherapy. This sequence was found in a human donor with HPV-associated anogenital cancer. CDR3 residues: CASSSQQYF. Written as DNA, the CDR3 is TGTGCCAGCAGTTCCCAGCAGTACTTC.